This T cell receptor beta chain came from a study of blood T cell repertoires in COVID-19. Overall study context: Specimens from acute and convalescent COVID-19 originated in the United States, Italy and Spain. Sources were T cells, B-cell-depleted T cells, or PBMCs; the material itself was cDNA or gDNA.

The CDR3 totals 16 residues. Trimming removed 5 bases at V and 1 base at J, with 15 bases between. Germline V gives CDR1 LNHDA, CDR2 SQIVND (reference sequence). Original methodology: From reference gene primer amplification, estimates of nucleated cell counts were derived. Assay used: immunoSEQ multiplex PCR; TCRdb lists only in-frame clones, some missing. V, J and clone size are taken as reported in that table, and D and trimming were inferred from the DNA itself. The sample contains 150,000 to 200,000 clones, over 80% of which appear only once. The sequenced material came from peripheral blood. The sequence was collected from a woman aged 25 to 39 with acute or convalescent COVID-19. The chain combines TRBV19 with TRBJ1-3; D perhaps matches TRBD1 (6 bases). CDR3 coding DNA: TGTGCCAGTAGTGGACAGCCGGCGCCGTCTGGAAACACCATATATTTT. Its protein is CASSGQPAPSGNTIYF.